The T cell receptor (beta chain) under discussion was sequenced for a study of control samples from healthy donors and cancer patients. Some clones are missing from TCRdb's copy, which holds only in-frame ones; the method was immunoSEQ multiplex PCR. The data contain just over 80,000 clones, roughly 93% of them singletons. V lost 3 bases, J lost 2 bases, and 10 bases stayed unmatched. This CDR3 comprises 18 residues. The TCR sequence derives from a woman between 18 and 29 years old in good health. This chain links TRBV23-1 with TRBJ2-6; 7 bases match TRBD1. TRBV23-1 is an ORF, and what it does is uncertain. The sequenced material came from blood. CDR3 nucleotides: TGCGCCAGCAGTCAGGGATTAAACAGGGGTCCTGGGGCCAACGTCCTGACTTTC. The encoded protein is CASSQGLNRGPGANVLTF.